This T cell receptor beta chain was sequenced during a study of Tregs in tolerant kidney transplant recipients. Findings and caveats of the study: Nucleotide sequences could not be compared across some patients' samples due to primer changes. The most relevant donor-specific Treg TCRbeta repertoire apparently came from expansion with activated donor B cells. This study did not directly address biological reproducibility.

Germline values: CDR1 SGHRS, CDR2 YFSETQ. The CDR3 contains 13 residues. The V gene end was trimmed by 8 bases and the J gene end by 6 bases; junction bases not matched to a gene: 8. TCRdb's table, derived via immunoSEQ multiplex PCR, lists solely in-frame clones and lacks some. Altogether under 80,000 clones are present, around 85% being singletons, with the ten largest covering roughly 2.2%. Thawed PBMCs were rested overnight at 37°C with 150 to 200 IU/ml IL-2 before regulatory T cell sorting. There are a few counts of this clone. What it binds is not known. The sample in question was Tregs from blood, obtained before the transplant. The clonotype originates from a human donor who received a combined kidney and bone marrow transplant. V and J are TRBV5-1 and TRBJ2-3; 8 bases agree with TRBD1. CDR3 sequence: CASTPQGADTQYF. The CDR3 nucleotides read TGCGCCAGTACACCTCAGGGGGCGGATACGCAGTATTTT.